This T cell receptor beta chain appears in the sequencing data of a study of blood T cell repertoires in COVID-19. Study summary: The analysed material was cDNA or gDNA that came from T cells, B-cell-depleted T cells, or PBMCs.

Here immunoSEQ multiplex PCR was the method, and the copy in TCRdb shows in-frame clones only, minus some. The table includes 160,000 or so clones, roughly 84% detected once. Recovered status applied to Cohort 3 donors who had two consecutive negative PCRs. It also applied to those with clearance or with symptom resolution. Looked up from germline, CDR1 is LNHDA and CDR2 is SQIVND (reference sequence). Trimming cost V 5 bases and J 3 bases, with 13 bases left between them. This CDR3 region has 15 residues. Sequences were obtained from PBMCs or T cells enriched from blood (not recorded which). This rearrangement joins TRBV19 to TRBJ2-2; TRBD1 might be the D (7 bases). The receptor's source is a woman between 45 and 65 years old who had recovered from COVID-19. This chain's CDR3 is CASSSGQRDTGELFF. The CDR3, as DNA: TGTGCCAGTAGTTCGGGACAGCGGGACACCGGGGAGCTGTTTTTT.